What follows describes a single T cell receptor (beta chain). At the DNA level, this CDR3 is encoded by other sequences in the same sample as well. Some clones are missing from TCRdb's copy, which holds only in-frame ones; the method was immunoSEQ multiplex PCR. The sample contains fewer than 45,000 clones, around 93% of which appear only once. The data were taken from a study of T cell changes during pregnancy in multiple sclerosis. This CDR3 has 16 residues. CDR1 and CDR2 (germline): SGHDT, YYEEEE. V was pared by 4 bases and J by 5 bases, with 15 bases of the junction left unmatched. Source: CD8+ T cells from peripheral blood mononuclear cells, taken in the third trimester of pregnancy. The V gene is TRBV5-6, the J gene TRBJ2-7; 7 bases are shared with TRBD2. The TCR comes from a female donor with multiple sclerosis, enrolled in a pregnancy study. Here the CDR3 reads CASSKTGVGLYHEQYF. The CDR3 coding sequence is TGTGCCAGCAGCAAAACGGGCGTGGGACTATACCACGAGCAGTACTTC.